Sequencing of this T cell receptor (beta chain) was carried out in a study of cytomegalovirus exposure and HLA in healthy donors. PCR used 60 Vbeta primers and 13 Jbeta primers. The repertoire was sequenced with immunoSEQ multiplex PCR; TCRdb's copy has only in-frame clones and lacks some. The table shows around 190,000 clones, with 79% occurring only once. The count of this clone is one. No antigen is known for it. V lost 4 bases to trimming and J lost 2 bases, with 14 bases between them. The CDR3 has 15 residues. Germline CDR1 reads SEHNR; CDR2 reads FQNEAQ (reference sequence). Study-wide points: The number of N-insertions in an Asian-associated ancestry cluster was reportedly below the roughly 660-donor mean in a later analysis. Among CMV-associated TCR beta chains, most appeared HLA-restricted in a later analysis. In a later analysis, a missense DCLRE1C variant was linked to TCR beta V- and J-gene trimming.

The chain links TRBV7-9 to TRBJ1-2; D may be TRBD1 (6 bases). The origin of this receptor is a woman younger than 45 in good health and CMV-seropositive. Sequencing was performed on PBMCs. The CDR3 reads CASSSGGAGNYGYTF. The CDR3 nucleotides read TGTGCCAGCAGCTCCGGGGGGGCGGGGAACTATGGCTACACCTTC.